This TCR beta chain was documented in a study of blood T cell repertoires in COVID-19. Sequenced by immunoSEQ multiplex PCR; TCRdb stores in-frame clones only, minus some. This sample has roughly 400,000 clones, with approximately 92% found just once. Germline assignment: CDR1 KGHDR and CDR2 SFDVKD. Trimming cost V 5 bases and J 8 bases; bases outside gene matches: 8. The CDR3 totals 15 residues. This clonotype was sampled from a young man who had recovered from COVID-19. The gene calls are TRBV24-1 and TRBJ2-1; 10 bases fit TRBD1. Sample: PBMCs or T cells enriched from blood (not recorded which). The CDR3 region has the DNA TGTGCCACCAGTGGAGGTGAGACAGGGGGCGATGAGCAGTTCTTC. Encoded protein: CATSGGETGGDEQFF.